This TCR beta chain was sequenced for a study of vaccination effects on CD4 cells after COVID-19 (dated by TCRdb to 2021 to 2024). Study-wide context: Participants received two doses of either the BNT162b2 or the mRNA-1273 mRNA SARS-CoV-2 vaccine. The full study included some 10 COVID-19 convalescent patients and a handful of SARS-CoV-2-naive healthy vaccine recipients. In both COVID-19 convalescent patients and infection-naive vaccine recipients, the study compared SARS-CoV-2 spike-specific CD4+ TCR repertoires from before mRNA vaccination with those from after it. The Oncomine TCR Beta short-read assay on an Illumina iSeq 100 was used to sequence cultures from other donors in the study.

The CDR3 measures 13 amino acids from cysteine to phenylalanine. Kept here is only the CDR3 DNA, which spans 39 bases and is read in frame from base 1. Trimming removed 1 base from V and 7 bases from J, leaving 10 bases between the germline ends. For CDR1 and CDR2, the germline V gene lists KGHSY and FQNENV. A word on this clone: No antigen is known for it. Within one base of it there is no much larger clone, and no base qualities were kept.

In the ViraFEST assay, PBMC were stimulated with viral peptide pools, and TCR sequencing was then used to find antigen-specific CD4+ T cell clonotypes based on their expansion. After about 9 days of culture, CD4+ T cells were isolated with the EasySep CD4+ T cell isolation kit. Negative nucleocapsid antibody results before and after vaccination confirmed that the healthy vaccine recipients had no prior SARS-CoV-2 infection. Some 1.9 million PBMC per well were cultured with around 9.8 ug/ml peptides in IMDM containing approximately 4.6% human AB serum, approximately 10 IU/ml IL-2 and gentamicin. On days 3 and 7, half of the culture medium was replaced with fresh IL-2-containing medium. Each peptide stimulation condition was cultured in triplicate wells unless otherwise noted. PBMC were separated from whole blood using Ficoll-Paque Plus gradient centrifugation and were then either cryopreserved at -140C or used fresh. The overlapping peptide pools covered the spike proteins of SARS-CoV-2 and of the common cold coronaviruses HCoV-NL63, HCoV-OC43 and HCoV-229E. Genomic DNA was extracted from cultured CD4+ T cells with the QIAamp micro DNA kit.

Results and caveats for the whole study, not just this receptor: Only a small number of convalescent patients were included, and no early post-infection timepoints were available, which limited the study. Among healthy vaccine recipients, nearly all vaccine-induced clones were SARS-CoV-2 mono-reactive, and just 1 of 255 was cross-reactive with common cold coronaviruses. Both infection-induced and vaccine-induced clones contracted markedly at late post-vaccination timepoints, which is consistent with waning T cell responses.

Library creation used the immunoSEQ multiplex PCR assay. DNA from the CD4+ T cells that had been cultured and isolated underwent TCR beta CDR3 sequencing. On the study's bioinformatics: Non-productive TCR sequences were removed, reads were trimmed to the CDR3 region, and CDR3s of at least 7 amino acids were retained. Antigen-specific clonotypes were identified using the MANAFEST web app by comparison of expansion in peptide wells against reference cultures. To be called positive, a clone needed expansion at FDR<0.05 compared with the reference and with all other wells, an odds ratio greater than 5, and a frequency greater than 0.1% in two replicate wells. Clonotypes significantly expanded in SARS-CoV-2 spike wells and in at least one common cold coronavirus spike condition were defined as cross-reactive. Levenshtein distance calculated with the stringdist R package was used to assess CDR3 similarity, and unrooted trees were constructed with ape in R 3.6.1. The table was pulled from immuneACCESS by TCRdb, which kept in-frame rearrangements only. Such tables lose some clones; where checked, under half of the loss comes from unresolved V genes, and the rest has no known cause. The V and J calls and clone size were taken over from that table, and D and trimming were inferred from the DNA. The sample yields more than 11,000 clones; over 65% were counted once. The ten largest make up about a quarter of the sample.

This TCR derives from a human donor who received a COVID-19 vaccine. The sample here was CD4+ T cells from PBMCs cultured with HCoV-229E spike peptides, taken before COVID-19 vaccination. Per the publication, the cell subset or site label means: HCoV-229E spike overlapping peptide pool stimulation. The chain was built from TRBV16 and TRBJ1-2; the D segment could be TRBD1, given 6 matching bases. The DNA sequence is TGTGCCAGCAGCCAATATGGAGGGGGTGGCTACACCTTC. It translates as CASSQYGGGGYTF.